This T cell receptor (beta chain) was obtained from a study of cytomegalovirus exposure and HLA in healthy donors. The CDR3 consists of 13 residues. Germline CDR1 SGHTA, CDR2 FQGNSA. Trimming took off 2 bases at V and 4 bases at J, with 6 bases between the two ends. 13 Jbeta primers and 60 Vbeta primers were used for the PCR. Sequencing used immunoSEQ multiplex PCR; TCRdb keeps in-frame clones, though not all of them. The table shows approximately 89,000 clones, with more than 70% occurring only once. Healthy bone marrow donors formed the donor group. The receptor was isolated from a man younger than 40 in good health and CMV-seronegative. The chain carries TRBV7-2 and TRBJ1-5; D unresolved. The sequencing sample was made of PBMCs. Here the CDR3 reads CASSLSSNQPQHF. The CDR3 DNA reads TGTGCCAGCAGCTTATCCTCGAATCAGCCCCAGCATTTT.